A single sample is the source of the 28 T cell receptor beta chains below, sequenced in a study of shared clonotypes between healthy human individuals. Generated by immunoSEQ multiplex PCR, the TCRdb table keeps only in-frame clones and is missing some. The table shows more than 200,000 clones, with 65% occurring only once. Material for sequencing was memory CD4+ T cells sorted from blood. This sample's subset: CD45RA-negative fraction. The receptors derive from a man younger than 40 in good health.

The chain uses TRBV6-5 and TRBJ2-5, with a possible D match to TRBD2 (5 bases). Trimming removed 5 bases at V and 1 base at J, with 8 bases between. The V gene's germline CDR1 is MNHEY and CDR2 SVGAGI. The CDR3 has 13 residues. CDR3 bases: TGTGCCAGCAGTCACGGGATCCAAGAGACCCAGTACTTC. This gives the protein CASSHGIQETQYF.

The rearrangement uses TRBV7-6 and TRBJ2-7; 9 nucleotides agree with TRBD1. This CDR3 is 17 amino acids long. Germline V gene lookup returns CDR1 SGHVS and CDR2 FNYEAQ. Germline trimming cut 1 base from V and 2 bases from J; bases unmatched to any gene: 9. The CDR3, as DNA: TGTGCCAGCAGCTTAGACCAGGGGACAGGGAGAACCTACGAGCAGTACTTC. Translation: CASSLDQGTGRTYEQYF.

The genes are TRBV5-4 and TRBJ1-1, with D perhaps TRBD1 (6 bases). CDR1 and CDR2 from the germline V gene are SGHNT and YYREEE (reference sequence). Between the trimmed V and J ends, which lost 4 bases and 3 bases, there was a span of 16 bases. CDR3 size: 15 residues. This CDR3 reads CASSRQGGPYTEAFF. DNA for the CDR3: TGTGCCAGCAGCCGTCAAGGGGGGCCGTACACTGAAGCTTTCTTT.

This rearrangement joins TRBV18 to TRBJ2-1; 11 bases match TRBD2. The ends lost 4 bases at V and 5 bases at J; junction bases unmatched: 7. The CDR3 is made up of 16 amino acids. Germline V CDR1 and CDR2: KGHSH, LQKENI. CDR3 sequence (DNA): TGTGCCAGCTCACGAGCGACTAGCGGGACAAACAATGAGCAGTTCTTC. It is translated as CASSRATSGTNNEQFF.

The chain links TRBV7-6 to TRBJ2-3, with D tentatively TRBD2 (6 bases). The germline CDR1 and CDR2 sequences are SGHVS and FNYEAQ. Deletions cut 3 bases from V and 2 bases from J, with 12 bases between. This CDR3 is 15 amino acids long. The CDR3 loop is CASSLLGRTTDTQYF. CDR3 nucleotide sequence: TGTGCCAGCAGCTTGCTCGGGAGAACCACAGATACGCAGTATTTT.

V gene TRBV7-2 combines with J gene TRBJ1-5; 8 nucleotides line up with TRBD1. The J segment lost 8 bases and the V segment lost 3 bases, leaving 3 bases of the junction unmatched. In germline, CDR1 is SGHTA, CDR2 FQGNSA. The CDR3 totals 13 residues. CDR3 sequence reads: CASSLRTGKPQHF. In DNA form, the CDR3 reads TGTGCCAGCAGCTTGAGGACAGGGAAGCCCCAGCATTTT.

The CDR3 here is CASSVGGRTSYEQYF. The CDR3 DNA is TGTGCCAGCAGCGTAGGGGGGAGGACCTCCTACGAGCAGTACTTC. This rearrangement joins TRBV9 to TRBJ2-7; a possible D gene is TRBD2 (6 bases). The CDR3 is 15 amino acids. V dropped 0 bases and J dropped 0 bases, with 10 bases sitting between them. Germline lookup yields CDR1 SGDLS and CDR2 YYNGEE.

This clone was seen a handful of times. CDR3 amino acids: CASSISAGNGNQPQHF. The CDR3 DNA reads TGTGCCAGTAGTATTTCTGCGGGGAATGGCAATCAGCCCCAGCATTTT. This chain joins TRBV19 and TRBJ1-5; D gene unclear. Between the trimmed V and J ends, which lost 3 bases and 2 bases, there was a span of 14 bases. Looked up from germline, CDR1 is LNHDA and CDR2 is SQIVND (reference sequence). CDR3 length: 16 amino acids.

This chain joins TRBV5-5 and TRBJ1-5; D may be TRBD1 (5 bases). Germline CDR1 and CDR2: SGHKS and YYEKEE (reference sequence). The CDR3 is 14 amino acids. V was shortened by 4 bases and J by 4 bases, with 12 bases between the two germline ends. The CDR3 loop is CASSPGPTNQPQHF. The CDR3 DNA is TGTGCCAGCAGCCCGGGACCGACTAATCAGCCCCAGCATTTT.

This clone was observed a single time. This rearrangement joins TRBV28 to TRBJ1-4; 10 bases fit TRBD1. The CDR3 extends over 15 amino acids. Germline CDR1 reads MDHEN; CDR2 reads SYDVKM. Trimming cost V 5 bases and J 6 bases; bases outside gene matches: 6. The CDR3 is CASSLPGQGYEKLFF. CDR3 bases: TGTGCCAGCAGTCTACCGGGACAGGGGTATGAAAAACTGTTTTTT.

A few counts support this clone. CDR3 protein: CASSPPRGNTEAFF. DNA of the CDR3: TGTGCCAGCTCACCACCCCGGGGTAACACTGAAGCTTTCTTT. The chain uses TRBV18 and TRBJ1-1; D not resolved. Germline V lookup: CDR1 KGHSH, CDR2 LQKENI. V lost 0 bases and J lost 2, with 7 bases in between. CDR3 size: 14 residues. Full variable domain (missing parts from reference TRBV18 and TRBJ1-1): NAGVMQNPRHLVRRRGQEARLRCSPMKGHSHVYWYRQLPEEGLKFMVYLQKENIIDESGMPKERFSAEFPKEGPSILRIQQVVRGDSAAYFCASSPPRGNTEAFFGQGTRLTVV.

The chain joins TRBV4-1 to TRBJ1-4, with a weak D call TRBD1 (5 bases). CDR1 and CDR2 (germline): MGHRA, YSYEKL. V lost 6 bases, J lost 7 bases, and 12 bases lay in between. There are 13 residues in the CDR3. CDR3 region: CASRKGPGEKLFF. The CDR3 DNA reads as TGCGCCAGCAGAAAGGGGCCTGGTGAAAAACTGTTTTTT.

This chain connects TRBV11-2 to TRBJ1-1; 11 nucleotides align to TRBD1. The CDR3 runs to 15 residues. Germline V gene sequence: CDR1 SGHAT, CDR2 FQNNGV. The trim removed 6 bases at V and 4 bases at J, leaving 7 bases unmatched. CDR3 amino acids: CASRLDGQGATEAFF. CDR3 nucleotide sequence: TGTGCCAGCAGATTGGACGGACAGGGGGCCACTGAAGCTTTCTTT. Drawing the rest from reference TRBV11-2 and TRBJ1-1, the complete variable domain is EAGVAQSPRYKIIEKRQSVAFWCNPISGHATLYWYQQILGQGPKLLIQFQNNGVVDDSQLPKDRFSAERLKGVDSTLKIQPAKLEDSAVYLCASRLDGQGATEAFFGQGTRLTVV.

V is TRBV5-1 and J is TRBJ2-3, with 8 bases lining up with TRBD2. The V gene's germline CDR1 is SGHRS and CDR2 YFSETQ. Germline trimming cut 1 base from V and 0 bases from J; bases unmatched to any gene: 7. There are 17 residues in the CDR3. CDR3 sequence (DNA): TGCGCCAGCAGCTTGTTACTAGCGGCCAAAAGCACAGATACGCAGTATTTT. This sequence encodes CASSLLLAAKSTDTQYF.

The DNA of the CDR3 is TGTGCCAGCAGCTTAGCGAGCCCGGGGGGTGCTTTCTTT. This codes for CASSLASPGGAFF. The rearrangement links TRBV7-8 to TRBJ1-1; a weak D match, TRBD1 (5 bases). With 0 bases removed from V and 11 bases from J, the gap between germline ends came to 13 bases. Looked up from germline, CDR1 is SGHVS and CDR2 is FQNEAQ. The CDR3 has 13 amino acids.

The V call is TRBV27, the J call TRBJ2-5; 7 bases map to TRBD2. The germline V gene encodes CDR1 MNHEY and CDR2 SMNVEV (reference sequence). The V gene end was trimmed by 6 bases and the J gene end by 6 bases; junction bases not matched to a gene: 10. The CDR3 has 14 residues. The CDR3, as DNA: TGTGCCAGCAGCCGCAGCGGGACGGGGAAGACCCAGTACTTC. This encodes CASSRSGTGKTQYF.

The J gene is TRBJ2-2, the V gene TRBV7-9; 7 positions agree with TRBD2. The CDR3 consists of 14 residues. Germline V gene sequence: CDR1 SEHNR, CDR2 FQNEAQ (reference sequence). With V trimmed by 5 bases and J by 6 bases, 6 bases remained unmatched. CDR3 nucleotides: TGTGCCAGCAGCCTTGGACTAGTTCCCGGGGAGCTGTTTTTT. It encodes CASSLGLVPGELFF.

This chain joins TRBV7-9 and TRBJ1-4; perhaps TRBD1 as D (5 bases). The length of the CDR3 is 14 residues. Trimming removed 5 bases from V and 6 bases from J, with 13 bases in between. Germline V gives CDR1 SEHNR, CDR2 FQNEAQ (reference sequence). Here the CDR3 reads CASSNPREHEKLFF. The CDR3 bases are TGTGCCAGCAGCAACCCCAGGGAACATGAAAAACTGTTTTTT.

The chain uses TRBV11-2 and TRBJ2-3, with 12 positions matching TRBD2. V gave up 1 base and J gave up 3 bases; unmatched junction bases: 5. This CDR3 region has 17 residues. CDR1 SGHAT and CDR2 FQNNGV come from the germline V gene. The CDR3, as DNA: TGTGCCAGCAGCTTAGTGAAGACTAGCGGGAGTACAGATACGCAGTATTTT. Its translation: CASSLVKTSGSTDTQYF.

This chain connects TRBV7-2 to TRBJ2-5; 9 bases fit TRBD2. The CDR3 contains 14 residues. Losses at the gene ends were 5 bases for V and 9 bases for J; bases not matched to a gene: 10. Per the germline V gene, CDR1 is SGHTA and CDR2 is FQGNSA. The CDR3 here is CASSPLLAGMAQYF. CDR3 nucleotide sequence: TGTGCCAGCAGCCCTCTTCTAGCGGGGATGGCCCAGTACTTC.

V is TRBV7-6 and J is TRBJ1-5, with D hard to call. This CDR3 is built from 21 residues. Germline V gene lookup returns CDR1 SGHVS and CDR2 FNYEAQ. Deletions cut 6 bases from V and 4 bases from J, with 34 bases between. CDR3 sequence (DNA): TGTGCCAGCAGACATGATAGGCCCAAGATGGGAATAAAGTTCCGGAATCAGCCCCAGCATTTT. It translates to CASRHDRPKMGIKFRNQPQHF.

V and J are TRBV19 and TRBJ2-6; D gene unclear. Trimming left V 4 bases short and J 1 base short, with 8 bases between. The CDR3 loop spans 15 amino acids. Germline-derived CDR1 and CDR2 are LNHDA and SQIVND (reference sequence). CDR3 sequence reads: CASSTPTSGANVLTF. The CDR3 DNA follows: TGTGCCAGTAGTACCCCCACTTCTGGGGCCAACGTCCTGACTTTC.

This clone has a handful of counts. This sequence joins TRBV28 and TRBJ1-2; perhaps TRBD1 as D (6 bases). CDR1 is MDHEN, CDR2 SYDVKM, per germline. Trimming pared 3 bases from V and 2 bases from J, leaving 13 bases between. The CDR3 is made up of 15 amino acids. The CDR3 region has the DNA TGTGCCAGCAGTTTCGAGGACAGACTGAACTATGGCTACACCTTC. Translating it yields CASSFEDRLNYGYTF.

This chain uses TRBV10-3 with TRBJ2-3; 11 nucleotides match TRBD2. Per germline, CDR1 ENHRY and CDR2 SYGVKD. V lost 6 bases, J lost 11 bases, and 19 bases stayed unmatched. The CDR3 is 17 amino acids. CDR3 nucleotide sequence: TGTGCCATCAGGACCGATCCCGGGACTAGCGGCGGAGGGGTGCAGTATTTT. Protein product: CAIRTDPGTSGGGVQYF.

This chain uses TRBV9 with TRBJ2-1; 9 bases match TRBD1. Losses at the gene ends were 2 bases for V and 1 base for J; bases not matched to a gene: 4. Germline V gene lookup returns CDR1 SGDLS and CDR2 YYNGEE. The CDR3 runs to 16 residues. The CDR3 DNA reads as TGTGCCAGCAGCGTGACCGGGACAGGGTCCTACAATGAGCAGTTCTTC. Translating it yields CASSVTGTGSYNEQFF.

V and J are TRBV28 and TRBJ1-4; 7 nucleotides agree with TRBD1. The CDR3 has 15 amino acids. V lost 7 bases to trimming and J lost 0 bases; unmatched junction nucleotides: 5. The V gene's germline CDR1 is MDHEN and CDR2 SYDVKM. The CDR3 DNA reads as TGTGCCAGCATTCGAGGGGGCGCAACTAATGAAAAACTGTTTTTT. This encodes CASIRGGATNEKLFF. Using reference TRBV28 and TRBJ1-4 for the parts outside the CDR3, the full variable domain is DVKVTQSSRYLVKRTGEKVFLECVQDMDHENMFWYRQDPGLGLRLIYFSYDVKMKEKGDIPEGYSVSREKKERFSLILESASTNQTSMYLCASIRGGATNEKLFFGSGTQLSVL.

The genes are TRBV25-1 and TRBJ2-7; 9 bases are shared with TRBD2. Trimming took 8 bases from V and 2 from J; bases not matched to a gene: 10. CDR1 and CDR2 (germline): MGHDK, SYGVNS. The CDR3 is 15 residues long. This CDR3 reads CASRRTSAYAYEQYF. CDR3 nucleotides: TGTGCCAGCCGCCGGACTAGCGCTTACGCCTACGAGCAGTACTTC.

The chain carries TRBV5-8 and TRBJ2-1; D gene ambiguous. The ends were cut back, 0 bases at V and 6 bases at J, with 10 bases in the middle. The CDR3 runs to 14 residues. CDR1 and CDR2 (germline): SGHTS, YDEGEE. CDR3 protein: CASSLDYEANEQFF. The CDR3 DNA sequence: TGTGCCAGCAGCTTGGACTACGAGGCCAATGAGCAGTTCTTC.